This T cell receptor (beta chain) was identified during a study of CD8+CD57+ T cells in acquired aplastic anemia. This clonotype was counted a single time. Per germline, CDR1 SGHDN and CDR2 FVKESK. The CDR3 covers 16 residues. Between the trimmed V and J ends, which lost 4 bases and 7 bases, there was a span of 22 bases. Both TCR beta VDJ combination and CDR3 sequence profiling were carried out. Genomic DNA was the template for this profiling. One entry per CDR3 protein, called by TCRdb with MiXCR from the reads. The table shows about 160,000 distinct CDR3 sequences, with roughly 50% occurring only once. Individuals selected for sequencing had exhibited CD8+CD57+ cell expansion on flow cytometry.

Sequencing was done on a sample of sorted CD4+, CD8+, or CD8+CD57+ T cells (not recorded which) from PBMCs. The chain is built from TRBV14 and TRBJ1-2; D remains unclear. The sequence derives from a human donor with aplastic anemia. The CDR3 nucleotides are TGTGCCAGCAGCCCATACGGAGGTAGTTCTTCTGGTGGCTACACCTTC. Amino acid sequence: CASSPYGGSSSGGYTF.